This T cell receptor beta chain derives from a study of T cell repertoires in cytomegalovirus infection. This clonotype was seen repeatedly, ten times or more. Its specificity is not known. Using its own MiXCR run on the reads, TCRdb lists one record per CDR3 protein. The sample has 300,000 to 450,000 distinct CDR3 sequences, 15% to 20% seen once. There are 15 residues in the CDR3. The germline CDR1 and CDR2 sequences are SNHLY and FYNNEI. The V and J ends lost 3 bases and 3 bases, in that order; junction bases with no gene match: 5. Study findings and constraints: The response measured ex vivo was dominated by TCR beta clonotypes (HLA-C-restricted and CMV-specific). Cumulated frequencies of public TCR beta families served to identify carriers of CMV plus the relevant HLA.

Sequencing was performed on PBMCs. This sequence joins TRBV2 and TRBJ2-7; 10 nucleotides line up with TRBD1. The sequence derives from a human donor in good health (CMV status not recorded). Some clones in this sample may be carry-over from other donors' samples. The CDR3 protein is CASSDTGDRGYEQYF. The CDR3 DNA is TGTGCCAGCAGTGACACGGGGGACAGGGGCTACGAGCAGTACTTC.